This T cell receptor (beta chain) was sequenced during a study of metastatic and nonmetastatic thyroid tumors. Study in general: Across blood and tumor or nodule tissue, repertoires from malignant and benign thyroid patients were compared with one another. Study results and caveats: For both blood and tumor, malignant thyroid tumors reportedly showed significantly higher TCR beta diversity than benign nodules did.

This clone was observed at least ten times. Antigen unknown. Authors' data handling: Across clinicopathological groups, CDR3 differences served as the basis for building a distant-metastasis classifier for papillary thyroid cancer. TCRdb re-clonotyped the PCR reads via MiXCR. V and J calls and clone size were set by TCRdb, not the authors. Among tens of thousands of clones, 15% to 20% were seen once, and the ten largest hold around 4.7%. Each patient came to thyroid surgery without any prior treatment (of any kind). There are 18 residues in the CDR3. Trimming removed 5 bases from V and 2 bases from J; junction bases left unmatched: 14. Germline V gives CDR1 LGHNT, CDR2 FRNRAP.

J is TRBJ1-5 and V is TRBV12-5, with TRBD1 identical over 8 bases. This clonotype originated in a female donor with papillary thyroid cancer or a benign thyroid nodule (not recorded which). Some clones in this sample may be carry-over from other donors' samples. The source material was blood. In nucleotides, the CDR3 is TGTGCTAGTGGTCCGTCCCTGGACAGGGAAGGGGGCAATCAGCCCCAGCATTTT. It yields the protein CASGPSLDREGGNQPQHF. The whole variable domain, remainder taken from reference TRBV12-5 and TRBJ1-5, is DARVTQTPRHKVTEMGQEVTMRCQPILGHNTVFWYRQTMMQGLELLAYFRNRAPLDDSGMPKDRFSAEMPDATLATLKIQPSEPRDSAVYFCASGPSLDREGGNQPQHFGDGTRLSIL.